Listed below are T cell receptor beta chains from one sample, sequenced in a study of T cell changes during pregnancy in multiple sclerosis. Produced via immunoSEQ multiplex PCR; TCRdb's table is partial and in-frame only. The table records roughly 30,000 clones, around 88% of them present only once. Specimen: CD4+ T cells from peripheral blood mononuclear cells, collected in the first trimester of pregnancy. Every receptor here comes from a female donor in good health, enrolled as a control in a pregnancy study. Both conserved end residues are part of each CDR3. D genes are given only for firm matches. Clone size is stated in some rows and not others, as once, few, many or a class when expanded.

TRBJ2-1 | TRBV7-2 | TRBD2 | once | TGTGCCAGCAGCTTCAAGGTCCTTTTAGCGGGGGTCTACAATGAGCAGTTCTTC | CASSFKVLLAGVYNEQFF
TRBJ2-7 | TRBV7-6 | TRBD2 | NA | TGTGCCAGCAGCTCGGGACTAGCGGGGTGGGAGCAGTACTTC | CASSSGLAGWEQYF
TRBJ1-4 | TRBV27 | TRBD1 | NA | TGTGCCAGCGCCCCCCGACAGGGCAGCGGAGGTGAAAAACTGTTTTTT | CASAPRQGSGGEKLFF
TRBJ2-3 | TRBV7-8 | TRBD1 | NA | TGTGCCAGCAGCTTGCATTCGGGACAGGCTAGCACAGATACGCAGTATTTT | CASSLHSGQASTDTQYF
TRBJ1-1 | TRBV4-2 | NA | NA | TGTGCCAGCAGCCAAGGCAGCCCAAGGGGGGGCACTGAAGCTTTCTTT | CASSQGSPRGGTEAFF
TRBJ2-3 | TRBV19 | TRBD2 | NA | TGTGCCAGTAGGTGGGGACTAGCGGGGACAGATACGCAGTATTTT | CASRWGLAGTDTQYF
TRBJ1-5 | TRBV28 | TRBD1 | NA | TGTGCCAGCAGTTTAGATAGGGGGCCCCAGCCCCAGCATTTT | CASSLDRGPQPQHF
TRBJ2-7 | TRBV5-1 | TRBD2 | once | TGCGCCAGCAGCTTGCCTAGCGGTAACGAGCAGTACTTC | CASSLPSGNEQYF
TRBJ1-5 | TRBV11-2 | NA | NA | TGTGCCAGCAGCTTAGTGGGGGGGAACAATCAGCCCCAGCATTTT | CASSLVGGNNQPQHF
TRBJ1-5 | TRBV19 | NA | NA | TGTGCCAGTAGTATAGACCGGGATCAGCCCCAGCATTTT | CASSIDRDQPQHF
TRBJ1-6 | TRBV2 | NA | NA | TGTGCCAGCGACGCCGACAGAGCCCCTTCACCCCTCCACTTT | CASDADRAPSPLHF
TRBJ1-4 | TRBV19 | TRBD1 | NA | TGTGCCAGTAGTTCGGGACAGTCTAATGAAAAACTGTTTTTT | CASSSGQSNEKLFF
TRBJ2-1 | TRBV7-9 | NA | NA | TGTGCCAGCAGCTTTGGGACTGCACACAATGAGCAGTTCTTC | CASSFGTAHNEQFF
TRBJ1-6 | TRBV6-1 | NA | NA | TGTGCCAGCAGGACAACAGCCTATAATTCACCCCTCCACTTT | CASRTTAYNSPLHF
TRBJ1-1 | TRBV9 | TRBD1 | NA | TGTGCCAGCAGCGTAGACCCAGGGGGGAACACTGAAGCTTTCTTT | CASSVDPGGNTEAFF
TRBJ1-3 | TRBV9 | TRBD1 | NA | TGTGCCAGCAGCGTAGCTGGGACAGGGTTGGACACCATATATTTT | CASSVAGTGLDTIYF